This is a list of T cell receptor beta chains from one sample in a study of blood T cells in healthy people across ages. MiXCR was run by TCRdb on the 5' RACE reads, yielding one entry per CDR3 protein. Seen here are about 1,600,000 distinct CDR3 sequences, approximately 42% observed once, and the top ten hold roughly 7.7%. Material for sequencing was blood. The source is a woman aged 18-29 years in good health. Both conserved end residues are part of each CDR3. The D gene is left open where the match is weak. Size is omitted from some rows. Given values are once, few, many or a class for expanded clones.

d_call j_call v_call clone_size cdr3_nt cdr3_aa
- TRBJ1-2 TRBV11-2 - TGTGCCAGCAGCTTAGGGCCAGGGGTGGACTATGGCTACACCTTC CASSLGPGVDYGYTF
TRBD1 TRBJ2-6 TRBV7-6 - TGTGCCAGCAGCCCCAATCTCCAGGGGGCTGGGGCCAACGTCCTGACTTTC CASSPNLQGAGANVLTF
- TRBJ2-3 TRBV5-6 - TGTGCCAGCAGTCGCCGGACCTATAGCACAGATACGCAGTATTTT CASSRRTYSTDTQYF
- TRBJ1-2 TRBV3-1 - TGTGCCAGCAGCCAAGAAGGACGGGAGGGCTACACCTTC CASSQEGREGYTF
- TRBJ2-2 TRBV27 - TGTGCCAGCAGATCTGACACCGAGGAGCTGTTTTTT CASRSDTEELFF
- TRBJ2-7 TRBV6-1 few TGTGCCAGCAGGGAACACAGGGGAGGGGTAGCCTACGAGCAGTACTTC CASREHRGGVAYEQYF
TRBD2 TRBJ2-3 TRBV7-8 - TGTGCCAGCAGCTCAACAGCGCTAGCGGGAGGAGGCACAGATACGCAGTATTTT CASSSTALAGGGTDTQYF
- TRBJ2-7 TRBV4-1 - TGCGCCAGCAGCCAAGAAGATAAAATCTCCTACGAGCAGTACTTC CASSQEDKISYEQYF
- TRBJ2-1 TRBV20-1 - TGCAGTGCAAGAGACCGGACCCAGAGCTCCTACAATGAGCAGTTCTTC CSARDRTQSSYNEQFF
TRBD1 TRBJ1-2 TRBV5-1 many TGCGCCAGCAGCGGGGGGACAGACTACTATGGCTACACCTTC CASSGGTDYYGYTF
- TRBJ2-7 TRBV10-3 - TGTGCCATCAGTGACCCGAGGTTGGTAGGGACCCCCTACGAGCAGTACTTC CAISDPRLVGTPYEQYF
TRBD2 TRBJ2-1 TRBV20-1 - TGCAGTGCTAGGCCCCCCCCGGGACTAGTAGGGGATGAGCAGTTCTTC CSARPPPGLVGDEQFF
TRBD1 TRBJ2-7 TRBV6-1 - TGTGCCAGCACCCATGGTAAGGGACAGGGTCCCTACGAGCAGTACTTC CASTHGKGQGPYEQYF
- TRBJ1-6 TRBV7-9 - TGTGCCAGCAGCTTAGCCGGTGGGGGCAGCTCACCCCTCCACTTT CASSLAGGGSSPLHF
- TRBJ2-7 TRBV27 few TGTGCCAGCAGTTTAGGAGTCGAAAACGAGCAGTACTTC CASSLGVENEQYF
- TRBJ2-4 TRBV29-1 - TGCAGCGGGTTCCTCAGAACAGGGAAGTACTTC CSGFLRTGKYF
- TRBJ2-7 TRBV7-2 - TGTGCCAGCAGAGAAGCCGGGACCCCCGAGCAGTACTTC CASREAGTPEQYF
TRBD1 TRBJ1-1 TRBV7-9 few TGTGCCAGCGGGACAGGGGGTGAAGCTTTCTTT CASGTGGEAFF
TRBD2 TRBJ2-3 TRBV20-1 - TGCAGTGCCCGATCCCCGACTAGCGGGGCGATCCCCACAGATACGCAGTATTTT CSARSPTSGAIPTDTQYF
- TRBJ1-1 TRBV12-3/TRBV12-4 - TGTGCCAGCAGACCAGGGACCACTGAAGCTTTCTTT CASRPGTTEAFF
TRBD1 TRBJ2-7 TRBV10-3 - TGTGCCACGGCAGGGGGAATTGGAAAGTACGAGCAGTACTTC CATAGGIGKYEQYF
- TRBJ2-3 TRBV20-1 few TGCAGTGCTAGAGATGCCACTAGCTGGGGCAGCACAGATACGCAGTATTTT CSARDATSWGSTDTQYF
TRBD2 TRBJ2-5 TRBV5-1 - TGCGCCAGCAGCCGAGAAAGCGGGGGGGTTAAAGAGACCCAGTACTTC CASSRESGGVKETQYF
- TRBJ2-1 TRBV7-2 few TGTGCCAGCAGCTATGGCAGGTACAATGAGCAGTTCTTC CASSYGRYNEQFF
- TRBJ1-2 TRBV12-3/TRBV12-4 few TGTGCCAGCAGTCTAGAGAGGCCCAGCGGCTACACCTTC CASSLERPSGYTF
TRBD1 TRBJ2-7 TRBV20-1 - TGCAGTGCAACGACCGGGACAGGGGGGTACGAGCAGTACTTC CSATTGTGGYEQYF
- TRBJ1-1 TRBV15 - TGTGCCACCAGCAGAGACGGGGACACTGAAGCTTTCTTT CATSRDGDTEAFF
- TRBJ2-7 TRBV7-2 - TGTGCCAGCAGCTTAGCGGTTGGTAGCGGATACGAGCAGTACTTC CASSLAVGSGYEQYF
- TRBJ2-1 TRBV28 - TGTGCCAGCAGCCCCGGACAGAAGACCTACAATGAGCAGTTCTTC CASSPGQKTYNEQFF
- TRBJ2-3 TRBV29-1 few TGCAGCGTTGAGGATGTCGTGAGCGAGACCTTCTTCACAGATACGCAGTATTTT CSVEDVVSETFFTDTQYF
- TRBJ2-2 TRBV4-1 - TGCGCCAGCAGCCAAAGTTCCGGGGAGCTGTTTTTT CASSQSSGELFF
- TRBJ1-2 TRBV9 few TGTGCCAGCAGCGCGGTGCTATTCAATAGCTACACCTTC CASSAVLFNSYTF
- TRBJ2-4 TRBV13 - TGTGCCAGCAGCCTAAATGGGGGGACAAAACGCGACATTCAGTACTTC CASSLNGGTKRDIQYF
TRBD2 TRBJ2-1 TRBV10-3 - TGTGCCATCAGTGGAACCGTTACTAGCGGGAACAATGAGCAGTTCTTC CAISGTVTSGNNEQFF
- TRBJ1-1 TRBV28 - TGTGCCAGCAGTATCCGGGCCCACCAAACGATGAACACTGAAGCTTTCTTT CASSIRAHQTMNTEAFF
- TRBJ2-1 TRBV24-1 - TGTGCCACCAGTGACTGGGGAGGCAATGAGCAGTTCTTC CATSDWGGNEQFF
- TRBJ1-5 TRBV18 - TGTGCCAGCTCCCTTGGCCCGACAGTCAATTATAGCAATCAGCCCCAGCATTTT CASSLGPTVNYSNQPQHF
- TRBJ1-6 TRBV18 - TGTGCCAGCTCACCATCATCAGGCGGGAGCTCCTATAATTCACCCCTCCACTTT CASSPSSGGSSYNSPLHF
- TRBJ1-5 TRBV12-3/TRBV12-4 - TGTGCCAGCAGTTTTCTGGCAAAAGTACTTCAGCCCCAGCATTTT CASSFLAKVLQPQHF
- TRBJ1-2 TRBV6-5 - TGTGCCTCTTACGGAGGTTCGGGCGAAGGCTACACCTTC CASYGGSGEGYTF
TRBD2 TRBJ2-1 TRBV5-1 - TGCGCCAGCAGCTTGGACCCGGGACTAACAAATGAGCAGTTCTTC CASSLDPGLTNEQFF
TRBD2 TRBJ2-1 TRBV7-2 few TGTGCCAGCAGTCTCCGGGACTACGGGAATGAGCAGTTCTTC CASSLRDYGNEQFF
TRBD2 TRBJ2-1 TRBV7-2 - TGTGCCAGCAGCCTGGGACTACCAAACAACAATGAGCAGTTCTTC CASSLGLPNNNEQFF
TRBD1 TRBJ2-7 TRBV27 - TGTGCCAGCAGTCGGAGACAGGGGGCACACGAGCAGTACTTC CASSRRQGAHEQYF
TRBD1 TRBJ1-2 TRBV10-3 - TGTGCCATCACCCCTTTCGGACAGGCGTTTAACTATGGCTACACCTTC CAITPFGQAFNYGYTF
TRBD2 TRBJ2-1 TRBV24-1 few TGTGCCACCAGTGATTTGTCTAGCGGGGGTTACAATGAGCAGTTCTTC CATSDLSSGGYNEQFF
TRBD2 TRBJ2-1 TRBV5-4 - TGTGCCAGCAGCTTGGCCGTGGGTAGCGGGAGGGCCCCTCATGAGCAGTTCTTC CASSLAVGSGRAPHEQFF
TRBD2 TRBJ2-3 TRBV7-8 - TGTGCCAGCAGCTTGACTAGCGGGGCCGCAGATGCGCAGTATTTT CASSLTSGAADAQYF
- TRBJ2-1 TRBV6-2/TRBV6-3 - TGTGCCAGCAGTAACATGCACGCGGAGTTCTTC CASSNMHAEFF
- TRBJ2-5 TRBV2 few TGTGCCAGCTATCGTGGGATCCAAGAGACCCAGTACTTC CASYRGIQETQYF
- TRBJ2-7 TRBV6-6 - TGTGCCAGCAGTTCCAAGACAGGTAGATACGAGCAGTACTTC CASSSKTGRYEQYF
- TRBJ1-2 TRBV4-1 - TGCGCCAGCAGCCAAGATAAGGGCGGCTACTATGGCTACACCTTC CASSQDKGGYYGYTF
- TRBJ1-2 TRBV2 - TGTGCCAGCAGTGAAGAGTGGCCGGTCCTTGCTGGCTACACCTTC CASSEEWPVLAGYTF
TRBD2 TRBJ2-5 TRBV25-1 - TGTGCCAGCAGTGTAGCGGGAGCGGGGCAAGAGACCCAGTACTTC CASSVAGAGQETQYF
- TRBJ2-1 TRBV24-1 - TGTGCCACCAGTACTCACAGGGTCTACAATGAGCAGTTCTTC CATSTHRVYNEQFF
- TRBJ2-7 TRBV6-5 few TGTGCCAGCAGTTACGGCCTGGGCTCCTACGAGCAGTACTTC CASSYGLGSYEQYF
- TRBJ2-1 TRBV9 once TGTGCCAGCAGCGCTGAGGGGGATGAGCAGTTCTTC CASSAEGDEQFF